The present TCR beta chain was sequenced within a study of blood T cell repertoires in COVID-19. This CDR3 is built from 16 residues. Trimming shortened V by 3 bases and J by 7 bases, and 19 bases separated the two germline ends. Per germline, CDR1 MDHEN and CDR2 SYDVKM. The protocol was immunoSEQ multiplex PCR, while the TCRdb copy is restricted to in-frame clones and leaves out a portion. The repertoire consists of 130,000 to 150,000 clones, with about nine tenths occurring once and the leading ten covering 2% to 2.5%. A remark on this clone: Different DNA sequences within this sample yield the same CDR3.

Sequencing was carried out using peripheral blood. The clonotype was recovered from a human donor in a cohort sampled during active COVID-19. The J gene is TRBJ1-5, the V gene TRBV28; the D gene is possibly TRBD1 (6 bases). The CDR3 nucleotides read TGTGCCAGCAGTTTGGGGGGCGGGGGGCGAGGGCAGCCCCAGCATTTT. Encoded protein: CASSLGGGGRGQPQHF.